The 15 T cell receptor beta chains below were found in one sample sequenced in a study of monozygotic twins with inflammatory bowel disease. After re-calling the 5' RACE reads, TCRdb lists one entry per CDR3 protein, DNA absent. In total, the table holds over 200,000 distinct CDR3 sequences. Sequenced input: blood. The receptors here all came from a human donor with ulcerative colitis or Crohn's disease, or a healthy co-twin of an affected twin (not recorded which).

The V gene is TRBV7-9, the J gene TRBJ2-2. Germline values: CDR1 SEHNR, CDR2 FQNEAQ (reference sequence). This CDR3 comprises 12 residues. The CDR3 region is CASSFGRGELFF.

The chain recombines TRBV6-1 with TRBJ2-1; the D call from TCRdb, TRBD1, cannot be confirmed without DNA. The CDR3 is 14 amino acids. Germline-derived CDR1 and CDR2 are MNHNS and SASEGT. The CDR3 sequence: CASAPTDRGFEQFF.

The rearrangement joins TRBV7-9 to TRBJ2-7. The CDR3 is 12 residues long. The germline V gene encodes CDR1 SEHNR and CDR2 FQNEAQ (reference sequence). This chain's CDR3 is CASSLEYYEQYF.

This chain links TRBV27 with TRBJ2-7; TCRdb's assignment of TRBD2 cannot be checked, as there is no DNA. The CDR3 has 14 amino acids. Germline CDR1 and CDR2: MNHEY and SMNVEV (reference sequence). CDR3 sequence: CASSLSGGRGEQYF.

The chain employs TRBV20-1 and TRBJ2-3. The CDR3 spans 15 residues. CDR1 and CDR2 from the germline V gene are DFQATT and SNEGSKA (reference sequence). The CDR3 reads CSAATFMASTDTQYF.

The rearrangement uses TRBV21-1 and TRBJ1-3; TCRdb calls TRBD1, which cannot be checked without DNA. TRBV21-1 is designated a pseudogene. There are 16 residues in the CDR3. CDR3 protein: CASIGRTRFSGNTIYF.

This CDR3 reads CASSSTGSGANVLTF. The genes are TRBV5-4 and TRBJ2-6; TCRdb indicates TRBD1, and absent DNA this call remains unverified. Germline V gene sequence: CDR1 SGHNT, CDR2 YYREEE (reference sequence). This CDR3 is 15 amino acids long. Complete variable domain (other parts from reference TRBV5-4 and TRBJ2-6): ETGVTQSPTHLIKTRGQQVTLRCSSQSGHNTVSWYQQALGQGPQFIFQYYREEENGRGNFPPRFSGLQFPNYSSELNVNALELDDSALYLCASSSTGSGANVLTFGAGSRLTVL.

The CDR3 sequence is CASNRASYNEQFF. V and J are TRBV9 and TRBJ2-1. This CDR3 contains 13 residues. Looked up from germline, CDR1 is SGDLS and CDR2 is YYNGEE.

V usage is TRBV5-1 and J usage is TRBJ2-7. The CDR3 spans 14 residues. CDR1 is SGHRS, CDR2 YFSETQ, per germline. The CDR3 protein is CASSGSEHSYEQYF. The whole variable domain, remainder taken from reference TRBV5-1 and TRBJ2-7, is KAGVTQTPRYLIKTRGQQVTLSCSPISGHRSVSWYQQTPGQGLQFLFEYFSETQRNKGNFPGRFSGRQFSNSRSEMNVSTLELGDSALYLCASSGSEHSYEQYFGPGTRLTVT.

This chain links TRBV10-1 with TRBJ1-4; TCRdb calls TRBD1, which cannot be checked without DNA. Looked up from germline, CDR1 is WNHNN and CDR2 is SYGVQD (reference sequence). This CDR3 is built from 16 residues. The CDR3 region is CASSDRTGGLREKLFF.

CDR3 loop: CATSDPGGTSTDTQYF. The genes are TRBV24-1 and TRBJ2-3; TCRdb names TRBD1, which stays unverified in the absence of DNA. The CDR3 is made up of 16 amino acids. CDR1 and CDR2 from the germline V gene are KGHDR and SFDVKD.

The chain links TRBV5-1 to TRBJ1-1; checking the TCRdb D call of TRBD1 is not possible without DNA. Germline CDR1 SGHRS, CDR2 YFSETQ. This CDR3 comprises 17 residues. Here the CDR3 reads CASSVTPSRTGDTEAFF.

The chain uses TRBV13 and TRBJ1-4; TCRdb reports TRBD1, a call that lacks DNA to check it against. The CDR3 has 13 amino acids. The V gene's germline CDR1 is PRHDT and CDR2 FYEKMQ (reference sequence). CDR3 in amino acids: CASSLNKGRKLFF.

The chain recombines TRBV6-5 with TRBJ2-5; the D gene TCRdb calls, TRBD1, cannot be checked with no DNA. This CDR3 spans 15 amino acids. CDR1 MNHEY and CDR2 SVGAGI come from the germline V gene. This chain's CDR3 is CASSNYAGVRETQYF.

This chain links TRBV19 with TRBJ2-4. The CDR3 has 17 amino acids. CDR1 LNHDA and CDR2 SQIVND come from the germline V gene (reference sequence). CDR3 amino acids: CASSTSWVRLAKNIQYF.